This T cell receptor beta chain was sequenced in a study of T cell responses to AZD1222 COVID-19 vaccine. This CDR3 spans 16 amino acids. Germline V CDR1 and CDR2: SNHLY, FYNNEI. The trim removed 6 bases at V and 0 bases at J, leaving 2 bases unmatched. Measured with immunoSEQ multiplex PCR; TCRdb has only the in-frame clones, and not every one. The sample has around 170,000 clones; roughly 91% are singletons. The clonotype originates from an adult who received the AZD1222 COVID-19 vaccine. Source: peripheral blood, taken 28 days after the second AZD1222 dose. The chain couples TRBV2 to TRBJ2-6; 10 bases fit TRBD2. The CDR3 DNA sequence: TGTGCCAGCAGACTAGCGGGGACCTCTGGGGCCAACGTCCTGACTTTC. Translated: CASRLAGTSGANVLTF.